This is a list of T cell receptor beta chains from one sample in a study of brain T cells in children with intractable seizures. Clones were read by immunoSEQ multiplex PCR, and TCRdb kept only the in-frame ones, dropping some. The sample records around 44,000 clones, 80% to 95% being singletons. The sequenced sample was peripheral blood, obtained at surgery. The receptor set was obtained from a girl aged 2 to 10 with tuberous sclerosis and intractable seizures. Both conserved end residues are part of each CDR3. The order of the fields is V gene, CDR3 length, J gene, CDR3 protein.

>TRBV11-2|15|TRBJ2-7
CASSVTGTGGYEQYF
>TRBV11-2|17|TRBJ2-2
CASSRTPIRSNTGELFF
>TRBV9|18|TRBJ2-1
CASSTRGIGGSSYNEQFF
>TRBV5-4|14|TRBJ2-7
CASSFSGNSYEQYF
>TRBV6-1|15|TRBJ1-2
CASSEGTRVIYGYTF
>TRBV5-1|14|TRBJ1-1
CASSLVGSGAEAFF
>TRBV18|15|TRBJ1-2
CASSPRDKMGYGYTF
>TRBV30|15|TRBJ1-1
CAWIGPQKGTTEAFF
>TRBV6-5|15|TRBJ2-1
CASSGDRGPYNEQFF
>TRBV7-3|13|TRBJ1-1
CASSLERGTEAFF
>TRBV6-5|14|TRBJ1-5
CASSNGGTNQPQHF
>TRBV7-2|14|TRBJ1-2
CANRDVTGRDGYTF
>TRBV4-1|17|TRBJ1-2
CASSHKEGDFSTGGYTF
>TRBV5-8|12|TRBJ1-2
CASSLGGYGYTF
>TRBV18|15|TRBJ1-2
CASSPERIFNYGYTF
>TRBV19|15|TRBJ1-5
CASSPQGWGDQPQHF
>TRBV29-1|14|TRBJ2-1
CSGVLAGDHNEQFF
>TRBV18|15|TRBJ2-2
CASSPQDPGTGELFF
>TRBV24-1|13|TRBJ1-2
CATSAGVNYGYTF
>TRBV2|15|TRBJ1-3
CASSSGTISGNTIYF
>TRBV5-4|13|TRBJ2-2
CASSLTETGELFF
>TRBV5-1|13|TRBJ2-3
CASSPTKGDTQYF
>TRBV5-4|14|TRBJ1-2
CASSGADRGYGYTF
>TRBV27|15|TRBJ2-6
CASSFRRAGANVLTF
>TRBV5-1|16|TRBJ2-5
CASSWGSGTGVETQYF
>TRBV6-1|17|TRBJ1-6
CASSESGVDLYYSPLHF
>TRBV10-3|15|TRBJ2-2
CAIGQGATNTGELFF
>TRBV6-5|15|TRBJ1-4
CASRGSGTANEKLFF
>TRBV29-1|12|TRBJ2-1
CSVRASYNEQFF
>TRBV9|14|TRBJ2-7
CASSVAPDGKVEYF
>TRBV9|12|TRBJ1-1
CASQDTNTEAFF
>TRBV24-1|14|TRBJ2-7
CATSDSGPPYEQYF
>TRBV6-1|15|TRBJ2-5
CASSEYTGEQETQYF
>TRBV12-3/TRBV12-4|12|TRBJ1-2
CASSGDDYGYTF
>TRBV5-3|16|TRBJ2-5
CARSLWGGAYQETQYF
>TRBV12-3/TRBV12-4|11|TRBJ1-1
CASSLKVEAFF
>TRBV11-2|16|TRBJ2-5
CASSVFYRTGKETQYF
>TRBV5-3|16|TRBJ1-4
CARSLTDKATNEKLFF
>TRBV11-3|12|TRBJ2-1
CASSAGQGAPFF
>TRBV15|13|TRBJ2-2
CASNRGFSGELFF
>TRBV21-1|14|TRBJ1-1
CASSNKGTRTEAFF
>TRBV11-2|15|TRBJ2-1
CASSTISGDYNEQFF
>TRBV5-5|15|TRBJ1-1
CASSLVRGPNTEAFF
>TRBV6-5|12|TRBJ1-2
CASRFDSGGYTF
>TRBV29-1|13|TRBJ2-5
CSVESAGAETQYF
>TRBV19|16|TRBJ1-5
CASSIGRRTGGQPQHF
>TRBV7-2|15|TRBJ2-2
CASSPRTGSTGELFF
>TRBV5-6|16|TRBJ1-2
CASSPLLGKLNYGYTF
>TRBV27|13|TRBJ1-2
CATQVRPDGGYTF
>TRBV18|13|TRBJ2-1
CASSPGLDNEQFF
>TRBV28|15|TRBJ2-3
CASTFTGGSTDTQYF
>TRBV7-8|15|TRBJ1-5
CASSSRDSVLQPQHF
>TRBV14|13|TRBJ1-3
CASSLNSGNTIYF
>TRBV10-2|13|TRBJ1-2
CASSGRGTGGYTF
>TRBV12-5|12|TRBJ1-5
CASGLVEEPQHF